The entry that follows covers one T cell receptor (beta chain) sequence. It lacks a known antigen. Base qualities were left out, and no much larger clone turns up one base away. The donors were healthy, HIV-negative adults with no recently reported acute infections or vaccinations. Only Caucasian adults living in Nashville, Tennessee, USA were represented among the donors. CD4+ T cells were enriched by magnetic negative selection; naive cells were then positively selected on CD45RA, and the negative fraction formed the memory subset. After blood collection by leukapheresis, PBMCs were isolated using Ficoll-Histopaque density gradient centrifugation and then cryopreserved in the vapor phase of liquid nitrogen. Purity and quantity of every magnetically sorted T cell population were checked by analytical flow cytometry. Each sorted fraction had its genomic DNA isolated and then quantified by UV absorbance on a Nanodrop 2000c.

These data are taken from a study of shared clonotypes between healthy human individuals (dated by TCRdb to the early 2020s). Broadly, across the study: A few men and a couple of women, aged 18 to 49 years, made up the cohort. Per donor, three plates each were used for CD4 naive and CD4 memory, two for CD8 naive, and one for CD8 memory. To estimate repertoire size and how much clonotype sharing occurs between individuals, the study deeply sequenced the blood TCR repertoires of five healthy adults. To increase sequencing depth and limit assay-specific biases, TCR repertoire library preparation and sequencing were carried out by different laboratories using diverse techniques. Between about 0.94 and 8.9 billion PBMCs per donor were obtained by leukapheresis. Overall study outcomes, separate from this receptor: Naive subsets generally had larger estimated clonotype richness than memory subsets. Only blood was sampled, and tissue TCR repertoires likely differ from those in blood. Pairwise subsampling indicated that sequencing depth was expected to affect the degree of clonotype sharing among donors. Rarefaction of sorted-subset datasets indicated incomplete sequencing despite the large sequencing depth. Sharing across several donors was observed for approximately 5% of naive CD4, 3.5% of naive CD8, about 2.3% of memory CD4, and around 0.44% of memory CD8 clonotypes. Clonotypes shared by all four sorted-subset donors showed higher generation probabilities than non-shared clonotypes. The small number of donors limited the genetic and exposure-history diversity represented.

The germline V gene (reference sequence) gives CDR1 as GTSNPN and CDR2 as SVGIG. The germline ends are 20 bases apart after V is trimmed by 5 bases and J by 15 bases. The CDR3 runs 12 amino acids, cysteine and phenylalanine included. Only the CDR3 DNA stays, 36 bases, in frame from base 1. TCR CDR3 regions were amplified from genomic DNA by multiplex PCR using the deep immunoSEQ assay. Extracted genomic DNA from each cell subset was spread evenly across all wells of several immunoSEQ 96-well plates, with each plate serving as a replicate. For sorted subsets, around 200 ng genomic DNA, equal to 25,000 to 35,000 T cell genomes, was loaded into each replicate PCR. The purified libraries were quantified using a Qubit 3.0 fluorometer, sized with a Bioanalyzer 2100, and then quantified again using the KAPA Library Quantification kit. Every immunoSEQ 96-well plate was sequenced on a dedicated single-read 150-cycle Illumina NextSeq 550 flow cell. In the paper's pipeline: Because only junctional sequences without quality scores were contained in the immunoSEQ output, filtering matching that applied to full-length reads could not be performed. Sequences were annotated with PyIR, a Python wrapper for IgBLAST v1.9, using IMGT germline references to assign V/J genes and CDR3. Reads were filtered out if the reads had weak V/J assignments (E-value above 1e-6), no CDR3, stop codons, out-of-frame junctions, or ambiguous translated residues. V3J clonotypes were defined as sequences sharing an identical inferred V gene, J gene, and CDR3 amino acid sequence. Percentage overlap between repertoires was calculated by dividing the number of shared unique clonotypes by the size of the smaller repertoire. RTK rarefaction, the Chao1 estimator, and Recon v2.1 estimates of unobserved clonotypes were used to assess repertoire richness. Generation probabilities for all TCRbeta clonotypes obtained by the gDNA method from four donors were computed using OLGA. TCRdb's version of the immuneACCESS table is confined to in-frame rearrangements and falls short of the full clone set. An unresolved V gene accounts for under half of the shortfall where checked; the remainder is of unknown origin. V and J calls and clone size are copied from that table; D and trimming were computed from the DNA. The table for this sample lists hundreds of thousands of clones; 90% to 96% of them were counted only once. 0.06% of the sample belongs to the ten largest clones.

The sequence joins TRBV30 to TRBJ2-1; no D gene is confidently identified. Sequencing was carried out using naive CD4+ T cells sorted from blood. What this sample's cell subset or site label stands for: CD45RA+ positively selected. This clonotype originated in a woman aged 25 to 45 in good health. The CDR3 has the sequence CAWSGVSGTGFF. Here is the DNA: TGTGCCTGGTCTGGGGTGTCCGGTACTGGGTTCTTC.